What follows are 18 T cell receptor beta chains derived from one specimen sequenced in a study of technical replicates of blood from a handful of donors. Here immunoSEQ multiplex PCR was the method, and the copy in TCRdb shows in-frame clones only, minus some. The profile shows more than 65,000 clones, 95% to 98% of them singletons. The material sequenced was T cells isolated from PBMCs. These receptors were taken from a human donor in good health.

This rearrangement joins TRBV7-2 to TRBJ1-2; maybe TRBD1 (6 bases). CDR3 length: 13 amino acids. Trimming shortened V by 5 bases and J by 3 bases, and 10 bases separated the two germline ends. CDR1 and CDR2 from the germline V gene are SGHTA and FQGNSA. CDR3 DNA sequence: TGTGCCAGCAGCGTAACAGGGTACTATGGCTACACCTTC. As protein: CASSVTGYYGYTF.

V usage is TRBV4-1 and J usage is TRBJ2-1, with 14 bases that match TRBD2. Germline V gene data show CDR1 as MGHRA and CDR2 as YSYEKL. The CDR3 consists of 18 residues. The trim removed 2 bases at V and 0 bases at J, leaving 3 bases unmatched. CDR3 sequence: CASSQRGTSGSSYNEQFF. The CDR3 nucleotides read TGCGCCAGCAGCCAACGGGGGACTAGCGGGAGCTCCTACAATGAGCAGTTCTTC.

V usage is TRBV5-1 and J usage is TRBJ2-1, with 7 bases lining up with TRBD1. Germline V CDR1 and CDR2: SGHRS, YFSETQ. This CDR3 comprises 15 residues. Germline trimming cut 1 base from V and 3 bases from J; bases unmatched to any gene: 4. CDR3 loop: CASSLSGTDYNEQFF. Written as DNA, the CDR3 is TGCGCCAGCAGCTTGTCCGGGACAGACTACAATGAGCAGTTCTTC.

This sequence joins TRBV11-3 and TRBJ2-5; 9 positions match TRBD1. V was pared by 5 bases and J by 3 bases, with 4 bases of the junction left unmatched. The germline V gene has CDR1 SGHNT and CDR2 YENEEA. The CDR3 runs 14 residues. Here the CDR3 reads CASSARQGEETQYF. CDR3 nucleotide sequence: TGTGCCAGCAGCGCGCGACAGGGGGAAGAGACCCAGTACTTC.

This clone appeared once. V gene TRBV12-5 combines with J gene TRBJ2-1, with 9 nucleotides matching TRBD2. In germline, CDR1 is LGHNT, CDR2 FRNRAP. The trim removed 3 bases at V and 2 bases at J, leaving 8 bases unmatched. There are 17 residues in the CDR3. DNA of the CDR3: TGTGCTAGTGGTTTATTAGCGGGGGTGTCGCCCTACAATGAGCAGTTCTTC. This codes for CASGLLAGVSPYNEQFF. The full variable domain, its missing parts supplied by reference TRBV12-5 and TRBJ2-1, is DARVTQTPRHKVTEMGQEVTMRCQPILGHNTVFWYRQTMMQGLELLAYFRNRAPLDDSGMPKDRFSAEMPDATLATLKIQPSEPRDSAVYFCASGLLAGVSPYNEQFFGPGTRLTVL.

The chain is built from TRBV5-1 and TRBJ2-1; 10 nucleotides match TRBD2. This CDR3 has 17 residues. Germline V gene data show CDR1 as SGHRS and CDR2 as YFSETQ. The V and J ends lost 0 bases and 7 bases, in that order; junction bases with no gene match: 10. The CDR3, as DNA: TGCGCCAGCAGCTTGGATATTAGCGGGAGGCCCCCGAATGAGCAGTTCTTC. Residues: CASSLDISGRPPNEQFF.

J is TRBJ2-1 and V is TRBV9, with TRBD2 as a possible D gene (6 bases). The germline V gene encodes CDR1 SGDLS and CDR2 YYNGEE. The CDR3 is 15 residues long. V was shortened by 0 bases and J by 6 bases, with 13 bases between the two germline ends. CDR3 protein: CASSVEFRTINEQFF. The DNA for the CDR3 is TGTGCCAGCAGCGTAGAATTCAGGACTATCAATGAGCAGTTCTTC.

V is TRBV5-5 and J is TRBJ1-5; tentative D call: TRBD1 (6 bases). Trimming removed 4 bases at V and 1 base at J, with 18 bases between. The germline V gene has CDR1 SGHKS and CDR2 YYEKEE (reference sequence). The CDR3 consists of 17 residues. The CDR3 region is CASSTSTTGWSNQPQHF. CDR3 DNA sequence: TGTGCCAGCAGCACGAGTACGACAGGCTGGAGCAATCAGCCCCAGCATTTT. Looking up the rest from reference TRBV5-5 and TRBJ1-5 gives the full variable domain: DAGVTQSPTHLIKTRGQQVTLRCSPISGHKSVSWYQQVLGQGPQFIFQYYEKEERGRGNFPDRFSARQFPNYSSELNVNALLLGDSALYLCASSTSTTGWSNQPQHFGDGTRLSIL.

The chain recombines TRBV27 with TRBJ2-2; the D is unclear. The germline V and J ends were trimmed by 5 bases and 7 bases, with 14 bases remaining between them. The germline CDR1 and CDR2 sequences are MNHEY and SMNVEV (reference sequence). CDR3 length: 14 residues. DNA of the CDR3: TGTGCCAGCAGTCCATGGCCAGAGCGCGGGGAGCTGTTTTTT. Protein: CASSPWPERGELFF.

V gene TRBV20-1 combines with J gene TRBJ2-7, with D perhaps matching TRBD2 (5 bases). Trimming left V 8 bases short and J 5 bases short, with 13 bases between. This CDR3 is 11 amino acids long. Germline V gene data show CDR1 as DFQATT and CDR2 as SNEGSKA (reference sequence). The CDR3 is CSSLLVDEQYF. The CDR3 nucleotides are TGCAGTTCCCTACTAGTGGACGAGCAGTACTTC.

The chain links TRBV5-6 to TRBJ1-5, with D possibly being TRBD1 (5 bases). V lost 2 bases and J lost 3, with 15 bases in between. This CDR3 contains 16 residues. CDR1 and CDR2 (germline): SGHDT, YYEEEE. This chain's CDR3 is CASSFRQGLDNQPQHF. The CDR3 nucleotides read TGTGCCAGCAGCTTTCGGCAGGGACTGGACAATCAGCCCCAGCATTTT.

The V gene is TRBV28, the J gene TRBJ1-5; D perhaps matches TRBD1 (5 bases). V shed 3 bases and J shed 4 bases, with 13 bases lying between them. CDR1 and CDR2 from the germline V gene are MDHEN and SYDVKM. CDR3 length: 15 amino acids. CDR3: CASSFFRDRNQPQHF. CDR3 DNA sequence: TGTGCCAGCAGTTTTTTCAGGGATCGGAATCAGCCCCAGCATTTT.

V is TRBV25-1 and J is TRBJ2-7, with 10 bases identical to TRBD2. Germline CDR1 reads MGHDK; CDR2 reads SYGVNS. J lost 1 base, V lost 3 bases, and 3 bases had no gene match. The CDR3 covers 15 residues. CDR3 nucleotides: TGTGCCAGCAGTGACCGGACTAGCGGATCCTACGAGCAGTACTTC. It specifies CASSDRTSGSYEQYF.

The J gene is TRBJ1-1, the V gene TRBV10-3, with TRBD1 as a possible D gene (6 bases). The CDR3 covers 14 residues. Germline V gene lookup returns CDR1 ENHRY and CDR2 SYGVKD. Trimming cost V 3 bases and J 1 base, with 9 bases left between them. The CDR3 DNA sequence: TGTGCCATCAGTGACCGACAGGCGAACACTGAAGCTTTCTTT. This codes for CAISDRQANTEAFF.

The V gene is TRBV6-6, the J gene TRBJ2-5, with 9 bases lining up with TRBD2. CDR3 length: 14 residues. Germline V gene sequence: CDR1 MNHNY, CDR2 SVGAGI (reference sequence). V shed 5 bases, J shed 2 bases, and the junction held 3 bases outside the gene matches. CDR3 nucleotide sequence: TGTGCCAGCAGTCTGACTAGCGGACAAGAGACCCAGTACTTC. Translating gives CASSLTSGQETQYF.

The chain combines TRBV6-5 with TRBJ2-7; D is unresolved. Germline loops: CDR1 MNHEY, CDR2 SVGAGI. The V end lost 2 bases, the J end lost 1 base, and 6 bases lay between the germline ends. The CDR3 totals 13 residues. The DNA of the CDR3 is TGTGCCAGCAGTTACCAGCGATCCTACGAGCAGTACTTC. It specifies CASSYQRSYEQYF.

The chain links TRBV10-1 to TRBJ2-3, with 7 nucleotides matching TRBD1. The germline CDR1 and CDR2 sequences are WNHNN and SYGVQD (reference sequence). The CDR3 runs 19 residues. Trimming at V came to 0 bases and at J to 0 bases, leaving 12 bases not matched to a gene. The CDR3: CASSESLRGRTGSTDTQYF. DNA for the CDR3: TGCGCCAGCAGTGAGTCCCTGAGGGGGCGTACAGGTAGCACAGATACGCAGTATTTT.

The rearrangement uses TRBV9 and TRBJ2-7, with a weak D call TRBD2 (5 bases). V was shortened by 2 bases and J by 6 bases, with 9 bases between the two germline ends. Germline V gives CDR1 SGDLS, CDR2 YYNGEE. CDR3 length: 12 residues. This CDR3 reads CASSVGVSEQYF. DNA of the CDR3: TGTGCCAGCAGCGTCGGGGTTTCCGAGCAGTACTTC.